This T cell receptor beta chain was sequenced for a study of identical twins. The CDR3 is made up of 13 amino acids. Trimming removed 6 bases at V and 4 bases at J, with 10 bases between. Healthy Caucasians were all of the donors. TCRdb analysed the 5' RACE reads with MiXCR anew, one entry per CDR3 protein. Altogether approximately 250,000 distinct CDR3 sequences are present, 6.5% to 8% being singletons, with the ten largest covering roughly 15%. Another study also made use of these data, one on T cells expressing NK-cell markers. This second report adds: One of eight sequenced donors was HCMV-seronegative; the other seven were seropositive. About 1.0-7.0% of CD8+ T cells in several donors belonged to dominant NKG2C+ clonotypes. There were a few donors in whom these clonotypes also led the CD3+CD56-NKG2C+ fraction.

This receptor was obtained from a woman between 18 and 29 years old in good health. The sequencing input was CD8+ T cells sorted from blood. The V and J genes are TRBV12-3 or TRBV12-4 and TRBJ2-1; perhaps TRBD2 as D (5 bases). The CDR3 is CASSHTSYNEQFF. In DNA, the CDR3 is TGTGCCAGCAGCCATACTAGTTACAATGAGCAGTTCTTC.